Listed below are T cell receptor beta chains from one sample, sequenced in a study of T cell clonotyping in hematopoietic cell transplantation. TCRdb's table, derived via immunoSEQ multiplex PCR, lists solely in-frame clones and lacks some. The data hold 2,500 to 3,500 clones, with around 95% observed a single time. This specimen was peripheral blood mononuclear cells, taken before stem cell transplant. These receptors all come from a woman aged 50 to 65 with chronic myeloid leukemia. Some clones in this sample may be carry-over from other donors' samples. Both conserved end residues are part of each CDR3. D genes are given only for firm matches. Size tells how often a clone was seen (once, few, many) or the class of an expanded clone, and some rows leave it out.

v_call	j_call	clone_size	d_call	cdr3_aa	cdr3_nt
TRBV7-2	TRBJ2-1	once	NA	CASSFYRDNEQFF	TGTGCCAGCAGCTTCTACAGGGACAATGAGCAGTTCTTC
TRBV5-6	TRBJ2-5	few	NA	CASSLGSTQETQYF	TGTGCCAGCAGCTTGGGCAGCACCCAAGAGACCCAGTACTTC
TRBV6-6	TRBJ2-1	NA	TRBD1	CAIGQGAYNEQFF	TGTGCCATCGGACAGGGCGCCTACAATGAGCAGTTCTTC
TRBV7-3	TRBJ2-3	NA	TRBD2	CASSLSGGITDTQYF	TGTGCCAGCAGCCTATCCGGGGGGATCACAGATACGCAGTATTTT
TRBV28	TRBJ1-2	NA	TRBD1	CASSAGTGGGGYTF	TGTGCCAGCAGTGCCGGGACAGGGGGCGGTGGCTACACCTTC
TRBV2	TRBJ1-5	NA	NA	CASSESSGTYSNQPQHF	TGTGCCAGCAGTGAATCCTCGGGGACTTATAGCAATCAGCCCCAGCATTTT
TRBV2	TRBJ1-2	NA	NA	CASRVQGEGGYTF	TGTGCCAGCAGGGTCCAGGGAGAAGGTGGCTACACCTTC
TRBV5-1	TRBJ2-3	NA	NA	CASSFLGQVTDTQYF	TGCGCCAGCAGCTTTTTGGGGCAGGTCACAGATACGCAGTATTTT
TRBV5-1	TRBJ2-3	NA	NA	CASSSGRLNSTDTQYF	TGCGCCAGCAGCAGTGGACGGTTAAATAGCACAGATACGCAGTATTTT
TRBV7-9	TRBJ1-4	NA	NA	CASSSPGRGGSEKLFF	TGTGCCAGCAGCTCCCCGGGTAGGGGGGGGAGTGAAAAACTGTTTTTT
TRBV4-1	TRBJ1-5	NA	TRBD1	CASSPGQGPSPHQPQHF	TGCGCCAGCAGCCCCGGACAGGGACCTTCCCCCCATCAGCCCCAGCATTTT
TRBV28	TRBJ1-2	once	NA	CASSDPVEVTGYTF	TGTGCCAGCAGCGACCCGGTGGAAGTAACGGGCTACACCTTC
TRBV29-1	TRBJ2-6	NA	NA	CSVGAYGANVLTF	TGCAGCGTTGGGGCCTATGGGGCCAACGTCCTGACTTTC